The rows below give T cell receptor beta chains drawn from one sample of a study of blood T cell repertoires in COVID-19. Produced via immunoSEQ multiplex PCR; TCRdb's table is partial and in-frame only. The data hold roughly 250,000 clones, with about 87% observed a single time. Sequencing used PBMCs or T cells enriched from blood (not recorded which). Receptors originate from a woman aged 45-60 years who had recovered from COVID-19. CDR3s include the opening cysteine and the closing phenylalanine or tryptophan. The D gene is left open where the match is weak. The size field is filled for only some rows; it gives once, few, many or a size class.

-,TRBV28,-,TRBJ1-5,CASSNLDGGLNQPQHF,TGTGCCAGCAGCAATCTGGACGGGGGTTTAAATCAGCCCCAGCATTTT
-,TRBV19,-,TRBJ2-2,CASRLLSNTGELFF,TGTGCCAGTAGACTCCTATCTAACACCGGGGAGCTGTTTTTT
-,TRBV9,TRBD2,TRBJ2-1,CASSSTTGLAGVNEQFF,TGTGCCAGCAGCTCGACTACCGGACTAGCGGGAGTAAATGAGCAGTTCTTC
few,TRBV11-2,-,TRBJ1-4,CASSLGLAEKLFF,TGTGCCAGCAGCCTAGGACTGGCTGAAAAACTGTTTTTT
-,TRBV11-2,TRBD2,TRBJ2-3,CASSIKREGPTDTQYF,TGTGCCAGCAGCATTAAGCGGGAGGGCCCGACAGATACGCAGTATTTT
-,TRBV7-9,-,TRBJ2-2,CASSAAGNTGELFF,TGTGCCAGCAGTGCTGCGGGAAACACCGGGGAGCTGTTTTTT
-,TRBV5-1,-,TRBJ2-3,CASSLGTGGPYKDTQYF,TGCGCCAGCAGCTTGGGGACCGGCGGGCCCTATAAAGATACGCAGTATTTT
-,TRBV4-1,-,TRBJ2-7,CASSQVNGISYEQYF,TGCGCCAGCAGCCAAGTGAACGGGATCTCCTACGAGCAGTACTTC
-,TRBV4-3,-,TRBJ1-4,CASSQELLQLNEKLFF,TGCGCCAGCAGCCAAGAGTTGTTACAGCTCAACGAAAAACTGTTTTTT
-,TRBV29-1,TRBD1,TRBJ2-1,CSVEDRDRGTSYNEQFF,TGCAGCGTTGAAGATCGGGACAGGGGAACCTCCTACAATGAGCAGTTCTTC
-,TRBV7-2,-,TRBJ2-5,CASSSRLAGVETQYF,TGTGCCAGCAGCTCCCGACTAGCAGGGGTGGAGACCCAGTACTTC